The 16 T cell receptor beta chains in this list originate from one sample, sequenced in a study of blood T cell repertoires in COVID-19 (TCRdb year 2020). Libraries were made using the immunoSEQ multiplex PCR assay. In TCRdb, the immuneACCESS table is reduced to in-frame sequences with V and J assigned. These tables do not hold every clone; where another copy was compared, an unresolved V gene accounts for under half, and the others remain unexplained. The sample yields some 240,000 clones; about 81% were counted once. The ten largest clonotypes hold roughly an eighth of the sample. Sequenced input: peripheral blood. Receptor source: a woman in her sixties or seventies with active or convalescent COVID-19.

This CDR3 reads CASGPGWREGTDTQYF. CDR3 DNA: TGTGCCAGCGGCCCGGGGTGGAGGGAGGGCACAGATACGCAGTATTTT. This sequence joins TRBV21-1 and TRBJ2-3; the table's D call, TRBD2, has no DNA check behind it. TRBV21-1 is marked as a pseudogene. There are 16 residues in the CDR3.

V and J are TRBV7-8 and TRBJ2-2, with unresolved D. There are 16 residues in the CDR3. Germline V gene lookup returns CDR1 SGHVS and CDR2 FQNEAQ. Trimming cost V 5 bases and J 1 base, with 14 bases left between them. The CDR3 protein is CASSARVFLNTGELFF. Here the CDR3 DNA reads TGTGCCAGCAGCGCCCGGGTTTTCTTGAACACCGGGGAGCTGTTTTTT.

The chain employs TRBV10-3 and TRBJ1-1; D perhaps matches TRBD1 (6 bases). V lost 6 bases and J 1 base, leaving 12 bases between the germline ends. Germline-derived CDR1 and CDR2 are ENHRY and SYGVKD. The CDR3 has 14 amino acids. Here the CDR3 DNA reads TGTGCCATCAGAGGACAGCGTCAGAACACTGAAGCTTTCTTT. Protein product: CAIRGQRQNTEAFF.

This clone was counted once. This chain connects TRBV14 to TRBJ1-4; a weak D match, TRBD1 (6 bases). Trimming removed 4 bases at V and 4 bases at J, with 10 bases between. CDR3 length: 14 residues. Germline lookup yields CDR1 SGHDN and CDR2 FVKESK. This CDR3 is CASSLTGLNEKLFF. CDR3 nucleotide sequence: TGTGCCAGCAGCCTGACAGGTCTTAATGAAAAACTGTTTTTT. Looking up the rest from reference TRBV14 and TRBJ1-4 gives the full variable domain: EAGVTQFPSHSVIEKGQTVTLRCDPISGHDNLYWYRRVMGKEIKFLLHFVKESKQDESGMPNNRFLAERTGGTYSTLKVQPAELEDSGVYFCASSLTGLNEKLFFGSGTQLSVL.

In nucleotides, the CDR3 is TGTGCCAGCCGCGGGAAGATGGGTAGCAATCAGCCCCAGCATTTT. Translating gives CASRGKMGSNQPQHF. The rearrangement uses TRBV6-4 and TRBJ1-5; D is undetermined. V lost 8 bases and J 0 bases, leaving 14 bases between the germline ends. The CDR3 is 15 residues long. Germline CDR1 and CDR2: MRHNA and SNTAGT.

The V and J genes are TRBV18 and TRBJ2-7, with D maybe TRBD2 (5 bases). The V end was cut by 5 bases, the J end by 6 bases, with 23 bases between. This CDR3 is built from 16 residues. The germline CDR1 and CDR2 sequences are KGHSH and LQKENI. CDR3 DNA: TGTGCCAGCTCATCCACAGCGCCGTCGGGGAGTTTCGAGCAGTACTTC. Its translation: CASSSTAPSGSFEQYF. Combining the CDR3 with reference TRBV18 and TRBJ2-7 gives the whole variable domain NAGVMQNPRHLVRRRGQEARLRCSPMKGHSHVYWYRQLPEEGLKFMVYLQKENIIDESGMPKERFSAEFPKEGPSILRIQQVVRGDSAAYFCASSSTAPSGSFEQYFGPGTRLTVT.

On this clone itself: Possible read error: a much larger clone is one base away. This chain joins TRBV6-1 and TRBJ2-6, with D tentatively TRBD2 (6 bases). Per the germline V gene, CDR1 is MNHNS and CDR2 is SASEGT. The CDR3 consists of 16 residues. CDR3 region: CASCEAGGTGANVLTF. The CDR3, as DNA: TGTGCCAGCTGTGAAGCTGGCGGGACTGGGGCCAACGTCCTGACTTTC.

The chain combines TRBV2 with TRBJ1-4; 7 bases match TRBD1. The germline CDR1 and CDR2 sequences are SNHLY and FYNNEI. The CDR3 runs 15 residues. V lost 4 bases and J lost 4; bases outside the gene matches: 6. The CDR3 coding sequence is TGTGCCAGCAGTGTACAGGGGCGAAATAATGAAAAACTGTTTTTT. Its translation: CASSVQGRNNEKLFF.

The V call is TRBV18, the J call TRBJ1-2, with D tentatively TRBD1 (6 bases). The CDR3 totals 13 residues. Germline values: CDR1 KGHSH, CDR2 LQKENI. V lost 4 bases and J 8 bases, leaving 14 bases between the germline ends. CDR3 sequence (DNA): TGTGCCAGCTCACGAGGGACAACGGGCGGCTACACCTTC. Amino acid sequence: CASSRGTTGGYTF.

The CDR3 sequence is CASSPTTRDTQYF. As DNA, the CDR3 is TGTGCCAGCTCACCCACCACGAGGGATACGCAGTATTTT. The chain combines TRBV18 with TRBJ2-3; D uncertain. Germline V gives CDR1 KGHSH, CDR2 LQKENI. The CDR3 spans 13 residues. Trimming removed 3 bases from V and 6 bases from J, with 10 bases in between.

This chain links TRBV11-2 with TRBJ2-1, with 7 bases lining up with TRBD2. The V segment lost 2 bases and the J segment 7 bases; nucleotides outside the gene matches: 5. Germline V gene sequence: CDR1 SGHAT, CDR2 FQNNGV. This CDR3 region has 14 residues. Here the CDR3 reads CASSLSDGGNEQFF. The CDR3 nucleotides read TGTGCCAGCAGCTTAAGCGACGGGGGGAATGAGCAGTTCTTC. The entire variable domain, with the rest obtained from reference TRBV11-2 and TRBJ2-1, is as follows: EAGVAQSPRYKIIEKRQSVAFWCNPISGHATLYWYQQILGQGPKLLIQFQNNGVVDDSQLPKDRFSAERLKGVDSTLKIQPAKLEDSAVYLCASSLSDGGNEQFFGPGTRLTVL.

The chain uses TRBV5-1 and TRBJ2-2; 11 positions agree with TRBD2. The V and J ends lost 3 bases and 5 bases, in that order; junction bases with no gene match: 3. Looked up from germline, CDR1 is SGHRS and CDR2 is YFSETQ. This CDR3 has 15 residues. The CDR3 sequence is CASSWTSGRTGELFF. In nucleotides, the CDR3 is TGCGCCAGCAGCTGGACTAGCGGGCGAACCGGGGAGCTGTTTTTT.

The chain is built from TRBV30 and TRBJ2-5; 7 bases map to TRBD2. V was clipped by 2 bases and J by 4 bases; unmatched bases: 1. Germline lookup yields CDR1 GTSNPN and CDR2 SVGIG (reference sequence). The CDR3 length is 12 residues. The CDR3 here is CAWSSGAETQYF. For the CDR3, the DNA is TGTGCCTGGAGTAGCGGGGCAGAGACCCAGTACTTC.

The rearrangement joins TRBV27 to TRBJ1-5; D might be TRBD1 (6 bases). Germline V CDR1 and CDR2: MNHEY, SMNVEV (reference sequence). This CDR3 is built from 17 residues. V gave up 4 bases and J gave up 0 bases, with 16 bases separating them. CDR3 sequence: CASSSTGGLYSNQPQHF. The CDR3, as DNA: TGTGCCAGCAGTTCCACGGGGGGGCTCTATAGCAATCAGCCCCAGCATTTT.

The chain employs TRBV23-1 and TRBJ2-1; 10 nucleotides align to TRBD1. TRBV23-1 is an open reading frame, and its role is uncertain. This CDR3 region has 17 residues. V lost 2 bases to trimming and J lost 0 bases; unmatched junction nucleotides: 4. In DNA, the CDR3 is TGCGCCAGCAGTCAAGCTGGACAGGGGGGCTCCTACAATGAGCAGTTCTTC. This gives the protein CASSQAGQGGSYNEQFF.

The chain carries TRBV3-1 (or the pseudogene TRBV3-2) and TRBJ2-6; D not resolved. V was pared by 4 bases and J by 5 bases, with 9 bases between. The CDR3 covers 14 residues. From germline, CDR1 is LGHDT and CDR2 YNNKEL (reference sequence). As DNA, the CDR3 is TGTGCCAGCAGCCCTGTCGACAGGGCCAACGTCCTGACTTTC. This sequence encodes CASSPVDRANVLTF.